These 27 T cell receptor beta chains were all obtained from the same sample, sequenced in a study of molecular identifiers for immune sequencing clone quantification. TCRdb passed the PCR reads through MiXCR, listing each CDR3 protein once. The top ten clones hold 0.75% to 0.95% of a sample with about 640,000 distinct CDR3 sequences, about 20% of them seen once. The sequencing sample was made of naive CD8+ T cells from blood, with Jurkat cell RNA spiked in. Described subset: FACS-sorted CD8+CD4-CCR7+CD45RA+ naive T cells. All receptors derive from a human donor in good health. Some libraries in this study had Jurkat cell RNA spiked in.

This clonotype was detected many times. The rearrangement links TRBV20-1 to TRBJ2-5, with D possibly TRBD1 on 5 matching bases. The CDR3 runs to 12 residues. Trimming took 7 bases from V and 3 from J, leaving 12 bases between them. CDR1 is DFQATT, CDR2 SNEGSKA, per germline (reference sequence). CDR3 loop: CSGGRAKETQYF. The CDR3 coding sequence is TGCAGTGGGGGCAGGGCGAAAGAGACCCAGTACTTC.

This clonotype was detected ten times or more. The rearrangement links TRBV4-3 to TRBJ2-7, with D tentatively TRBD1 or TRBD2 (5 bases each). The V gene lost 1 base and the J gene lost 4 bases, with 14 bases spanning the gap. The CDR3 runs to 15 residues. Germline CDR1 is LGHNA and CDR2 is YSLEER. As DNA, the CDR3 is TGCGCCAGCAGCCAAGGGGCAAACGGGGCATACGAGCAGTACTTC. As protein: CASSQGANGAYEQYF.

Comments on this clonotype: This sequence may be a read error, since a much larger clone differs from it by one base. The rearrangement joins TRBV27 to TRBJ2-5, with D possibly being TRBD1 (5 bases). Looked up from germline, CDR1 is MNHEY and CDR2 is SMNVEV (reference sequence). V was clipped by 1 base and J by 2 bases, with 8 bases between them. The CDR3 is 14 amino acids. In DNA form, the CDR3 reads TGTGCCAGCAGTTTATATGGGGCGCAAGAGACCCAGTACTTC. Its translation: CASSLYGAQETQYF.

This clonotype has ten or more counts. The rearrangement joins TRBV29-1 to TRBJ2-7; weak D call: TRBD2 (7 bases). CDR3 size: 14 residues. From germline, CDR1 is SQVTM and CDR2 ANQGSEA. Trimming took 1 base from V and 3 from J, leaving 13 bases between them. CDR3 protein: CSVEGAGEGYEQYF. As DNA, the CDR3 is TGCAGCGTTGAAGGGGCAGGGGAGGGCTACGAGCAGTACTTC.

There are many counts of this clonotype. This chain joins TRBV5-4 and TRBJ1-1, with D unclear. CDR3 length equals 15 residues. The V end lost 6 bases, the J end lost 1 base, and 16 bases lay between the germline ends. Germline V gene sequence: CDR1 SGHNT, CDR2 YYREEE (reference sequence). The CDR3 protein is CASKDGMWENTEAFF. The CDR3 nucleotides read TGTGCCAGCAAGGACGGTATGTGGGAGAACACTGAAGCTTTCTTT.

This clonotype showed up just a few times. The rearrangement joins TRBV14 to TRBJ2-1, with D possibly being TRBD2 (5 bases). CDR3 size: 16 residues. Germline V lookup: CDR1 SGHDN, CDR2 FVKESK. The V end lost 0 bases, the J end lost 8 bases, and 17 bases lay between the germline ends. This chain's CDR3 is CASSQDLIRGSHEQFF. The CDR3 region has the DNA TGTGCCAGCAGCCAAGATCTAATAAGAGGGAGCCATGAGCAGTTCTTC.

Details on this clonotype: One base away lies a much larger clone, so this may be a sequencing read error. The chain combines TRBV20-1 with TRBJ2-7; 9 nucleotides match TRBD2. V shed 5 bases and J 3 bases; nucleotides not matched to a gene: 11. Germline-derived CDR1 and CDR2 are DFQATT and SNEGSKA (reference sequence). The CDR3 has 15 amino acids. Here the CDR3 reads CSAGGPASGVYEQYF. The CDR3 DNA reads as TGCAGTGCTGGGGGCCCGGCTAGCGGGGTCTACGAGCAGTACTTC.

This clonotype was observed a few times. This chain joins TRBV5-1 and TRBJ2-3, with 13 bases fitting TRBD2. V gave up 4 bases and J gave up 2 bases; unmatched junction bases: 7. Per germline, CDR1 SGHRS and CDR2 YFSETQ. There are 17 residues in the CDR3. The CDR3 is CASSPKLAGGFTDTQYF. The CDR3 DNA follows: TGCGCCAGCAGCCCTAAACTAGCGGGGGGGTTCACAGATACGCAGTATTTT. Looking up the rest from reference TRBV5-1 and TRBJ2-3 gives the full variable domain: KAGVTQTPRYLIKTRGQQVTLSCSPISGHRSVSWYQQTPGQGLQFLFEYFSETQRNKGNFPGRFSGRQFSNSRSEMNVSTLELGDSALYLCASSPKLAGGFTDTQYFGPGTRLTVL.

Points on this clonotype: This may stem from a read error, because a much larger clone lies one nucleotide away. The chain carries TRBV24-1 and TRBJ2-2; 7 nucleotides line up with TRBD1. The CDR3 totals 15 residues. CDR1 is KGHDR, CDR2 SFDVKD, per germline. J lost 7 bases, V lost 3 bases, and 7 bases had no gene match. CDR3 nucleotide sequence: TGTGCCACCAGTGATACTTGGACAGGATTCGGGGAGCTGTTTTTT. Translating it yields CATSDTWTGFGELFF.

This clonotype showed up many times. CDR3 in amino acids: CASSAGLASYEQYF. The CDR3 nucleotides are TGTGCCAGCAGCGCCGGGCTAGCGAGCTACGAGCAGTACTTC. The chain has TRBV5-6 and TRBJ2-7; a possible D gene is TRBD2 (6 bases). The CDR3 runs to 14 residues. Germline CDR1 reads SGHDT; CDR2 reads YYEEEE. Trimming shortened V by 4 bases and J by 3 bases, and 14 bases separated the two germline ends.

This clonotype was counted ten times or more. The J gene is TRBJ1-1, the V gene TRBV19; D is undetermined. The CDR3 is 11 amino acids. Germline lookup yields CDR1 LNHDA and CDR2 SQIVND (reference sequence). Trimming removed 3 bases from V and 7 bases from J, with 6 bases in between. The CDR3 region has the DNA TGTGCCAGTAGTATCCGGGATGAAGCTTTCTTT. Encoded protein: CASSIRDEAFF.

A few counts support this clonotype. The chain employs TRBV20-1 and TRBJ2-3; TRBD2 aligns across 13 bases. Germline V CDR1 and CDR2: DFQATT, SNEGSKA (reference sequence). The CDR3 runs to 14 residues. The CDR3 loop is CSLGLAGRTDTQYF. CDR3 bases: TGCAGCTTGGGACTAGCGGGGCGCACAGATACGCAGTATTTT.

This clonotype appeared many times. The chain links TRBV18 to TRBJ2-5; D is unclear. Trimming left V 5 bases short and J 2 bases short, with 18 bases between. CDR3 length equals 16 residues. Germline V CDR1 and CDR2: KGHSH, LQKENI. As DNA, the CDR3 is TGTGCCAGCTCAGAACCCTCAGGACCGTCGCAAGAGACCCAGTACTTC. It translates to CASSEPSGPSQETQYF.

This clonotype has at least ten counts. The genes are TRBV19 and TRBJ2-2, with 8 bases fitting TRBD2. The J segment lost 5 bases and the V segment lost 6 bases, leaving 2 bases of the junction unmatched. In germline, CDR1 is LNHDA, CDR2 SQIVND (reference sequence). The CDR3 is 13 residues long. The DNA of the CDR3 is TGTGCCAGTAGCGGGAGGGTTACCGGGGAGCTGTTTTTT. Translated: CASSGRVTGELFF.

This clonotype occurred once. Since a much larger clone is just one base distant, this may be a read error. V and J are TRBV27 and TRBJ2-7; tentative D call: TRBD2 (6 bases). The germline CDR1 and CDR2 sequences are MNHEY and SMNVEV (reference sequence). V was pared by 5 bases and J by 6 bases, with 20 bases between. CDR3 length equals 15 residues. In DNA, the CDR3 is TGTGCCAGCAGTCCCTCCTGGGGGGATACCTGCGAGCAGTACTTC. Translated, it gives CASSPSWGDTCEQYF.

Regarding this clonotype: Possible read error: a much larger clone is one base away. The genes are TRBV2 and TRBJ1-1; no clear D. The CDR3 spans 15 residues. Germline values: CDR1 SNHLY, CDR2 FYNNEI. For the CDR3, the DNA is TGTGCCGGCAGAACACACCCGATCCCGGACACTGAAGCTTTCTTT. Translating it yields CAGRTHPIPDTEAFF.

This clonotype has a count of ten or more. The CDR3 here is CASSPRQGGSPLHF. CDR3 DNA sequence: TGTGCCAGCAGTCCCCGGCAGGGTGGATCACCCCTCCACTTT. The V gene is TRBV12-3 or TRBV12-4, the J gene TRBJ1-6, with D possibly being TRBD1 (5 bases). Trimming removed 5 bases from V and 10 bases from J, with 15 bases in between. The CDR3 has 14 residues.

About this clonotype itself: Just one base apart from a much larger clone, this may be a read error. V is TRBV19 and J is TRBJ1-5; 8 positions match TRBD1. The CDR3 is 17 residues long. Germline V gene lookup returns CDR1 LNHDA and CDR2 SQIVND (reference sequence). The J segment lost 3 bases and the V segment lost 3 bases, leaving 10 bases of the junction unmatched. CDR3 sequence: CASSMIPGQGNNQPQHF. As DNA, the CDR3 is TGTGCCAGTAGTATGATACCTGGACAGGGAAACAATCAGCCCCAGCATTTT.

A word on this clonotype: The CDR3 does not end in the conserved phenylalanine or tryptophan, so this is likely a read error. The chain has TRBV12-3 or TRBV12-4 and TRBJ1-1; a weak D match, TRBD1 (5 bases). CDR3 length: 15 residues. Trimming stripped 6 bases from V and 3 bases from J, with 17 bases between. The CDR3 loop is CASSSGTLEDTEAFL. The CDR3 nucleotides read TGTGCCAGCAGCTCCGGGACGCTAGAGGACACTGAAGCTTTCCTT.

There are many counts of this clonotype. V usage is TRBV20-1 and J usage is TRBJ2-7, with 8 bases identical to TRBD1. Trimming cost V 1 base and J 9 bases; bases outside gene matches: 14. The length of the CDR3 is 15 residues. Germline V gives CDR1 DFQATT, CDR2 SNEGSKA (reference sequence). CDR3 nucleotide sequence: TGCAGTGCTAGAGTGGGTAGGACAGGGTTCGAAGTGCAGTACTTC. Translation gives CSARVGRTGFEVQYF.

This clonotype was counted at least ten times. The chain is built from TRBV29-1 and TRBJ2-1, with D perhaps matching TRBD1 (6 bases). Trimming shortened V by 6 bases and J by 9 bases, and 18 bases separated the two germline ends. From germline, CDR1 is SQVTM and CDR2 ANQGSEA. This CDR3 has 13 residues. The CDR3 protein is CSVTGSYIVEQFF. CDR3 DNA: TGCAGCGTGACAGGATCCTACATCGTTGAGCAGTTCTTC.

This clonotype was seen at least ten times. V and J are TRBV19 and TRBJ2-1; TRBD2 matches at 8 bases. CDR1 is LNHDA and CDR2 is SQIVND in the germline V gene (reference sequence). V gave up 7 bases and J gave up 3 bases; unmatched junction bases: 8. CDR3 length equals 15 residues. As DNA, the CDR3 is TGTGCCAGTACTAAGGCGGGGGGATACTACAATGAGCAGTTCTTC. This gives the protein CASTKAGGYYNEQFF. The full variable domain, in which reference TRBV19 and TRBJ2-1 provide the parts outside the CDR3, is DGGITQSPKYLFRKEGQNVTLSCEQNLNHDAMYWYRQDPGQGLRLIYYSQIVNDFQKGDIAEGYSVSREKKESFPLTVTSAQKNPTAFYLCASTKAGGYYNEQFFGPGTRLTVL.

The sample holds many counts of this clonotype. The V gene is TRBV7-6, the J gene TRBJ1-5; D possibly corresponds to TRBD1 (5 bases). Trimming took 1 base from V and 5 from J, leaving 9 bases between them. This CDR3 has 14 residues. Looked up from germline, CDR1 is SGHVS and CDR2 is FNYEAQ. The CDR3 loop is CASSLDGADQPQHF. CDR3 bases: TGTGCCAGCAGCTTAGACGGGGCGGATCAGCCCCAGCATTTT.

Concerning this clonotype: A read error may explain this, as a much larger clone is one base away. This chain joins TRBV27 and TRBJ2-1; maybe TRBD1 (8 bases). The CDR3 spans 14 residues. V was pared by 5 bases and J by 14 bases, with 22 bases between. The germline V gene has CDR1 MNHEY and CDR2 SMNVEV (reference sequence). CDR3 nucleotides: TGTGCCAGCAGTGGGAGGGACAGGCCCTTTGAAAAGTTCTTC. It codes for CASSGRDRPFEKFF.

The chain combines TRBV7-6 with TRBJ2-1; TRBD2 matches 10 bases. V lost 5 bases, J lost 5 bases, and 18 bases stayed unmatched. CDR3 length: 19 amino acids. Germline V gene data show CDR1 as SGHVS and CDR2 as FNYEAQ. In DNA, the CDR3 is TGTGCCAGCAGCCCTCACCGCGGCAGATTACTAGCGGGGCACAATGAGCAGTTCTTC. This gives the protein CASSPHRGRLLAGHNEQFF. Full variable domain (missing parts from reference TRBV7-6 and TRBJ2-1): GAGVSQSPRYKVTKRGQDVALRCDPISGHVSLYWYRQALGQGPEFLTYFNYEAQQDKSGLPNDRFSAERPEGSISTLTIQRTEQRDSAMYRCASSPHRGRLLAGHNEQFFGPGTRLTVL.

V is TRBV24-1 and J is TRBJ2-3; no clear D. Germline CDR1 is KGHDR and CDR2 is SFDVKD. V dropped 2 bases and J dropped 2 bases, with 7 bases sitting between them. CDR3 length: 14 residues. CDR3 in DNA: TGTGCCACCAGTGATTCGGCAAACACAGATACGCAGTATTTT. This gives the protein CATSDSANTDTQYF.

This clonotype was seen ten or more times. The chain employs TRBV9 and TRBJ2-3; 10 nucleotides match TRBD2. CDR1 and CDR2 (germline): SGDLS, YYNGEE. Trimming at V came to 3 bases and at J to 10 bases, leaving 14 bases not matched to a gene. The length of the CDR3 is 16 residues. CDR3 protein: CASSASGGPSLFAQYF. CDR3 bases: TGTGCCAGCAGCGCTAGCGGGGGCCCATCTCTGTTTGCGCAGTATTTT.